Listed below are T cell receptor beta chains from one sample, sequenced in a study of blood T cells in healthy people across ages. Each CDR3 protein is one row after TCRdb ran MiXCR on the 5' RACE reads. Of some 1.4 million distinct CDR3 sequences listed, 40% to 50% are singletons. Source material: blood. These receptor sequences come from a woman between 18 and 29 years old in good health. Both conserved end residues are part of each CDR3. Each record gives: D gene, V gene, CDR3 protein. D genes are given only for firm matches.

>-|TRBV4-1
CASSQESSDGTYEQYF
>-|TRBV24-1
CATSEPQGDTQYF
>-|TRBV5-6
CASSLWTFRNQPQHF
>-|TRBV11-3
CASSRGLVQETQYF
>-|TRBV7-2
CASSLVMGTQQETQYF
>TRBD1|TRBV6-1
CASGGQGYTEAFF
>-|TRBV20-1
CSARDGGGVYNEQFF
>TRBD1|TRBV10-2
CASRRDRGIPYEQYF
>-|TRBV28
CASSPEGILAKNIQYF
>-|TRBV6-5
CASSYSSRGAGETQYF
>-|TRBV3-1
CASAESSGGPGHEQFF
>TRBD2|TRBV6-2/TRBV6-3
CASSWGSGGSYNEQFF
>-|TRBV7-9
CASSPGSWYTEAFF
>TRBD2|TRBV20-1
CSATMGLAGDNEQFF
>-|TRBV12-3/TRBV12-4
CASFDLIRGYTF
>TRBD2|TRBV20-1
CSARDWRGAPGGTQYF
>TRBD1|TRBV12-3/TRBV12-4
CASSSGQGVSGNQPQHF
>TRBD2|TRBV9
CASSPLEAGATYEQYF
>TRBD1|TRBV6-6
CASKTGGFSGANVLTF
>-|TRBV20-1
CSAKTENYGYTF
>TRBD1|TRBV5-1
CASSTQQGNHDYGYTF
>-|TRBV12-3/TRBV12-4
CASRLGGALHF
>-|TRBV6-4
CASSEWQGYEQYF
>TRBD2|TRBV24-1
CLKMTSGRINEQFF
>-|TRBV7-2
CASSLAIADPRGEQYF
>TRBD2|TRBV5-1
CASSSQRDPSYNEQYF
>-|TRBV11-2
CASSSSGALTEAFF
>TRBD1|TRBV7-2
CASSSRRGQGPLSYNEQFF
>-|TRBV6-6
CASSSAGGTGNTIYF
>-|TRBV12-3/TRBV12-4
CASRGVLSTDTQYF
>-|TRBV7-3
CASSLMLTGANVLTF
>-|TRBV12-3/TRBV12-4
CASSLEGARSYEQYF
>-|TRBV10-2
CAGGPGEDTGELFF
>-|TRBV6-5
CASSSLAREGTDTQYF
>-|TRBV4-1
CASSQQRGMINEQFF
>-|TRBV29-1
CSVDLGDSYEQYF
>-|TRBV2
CASSEGDLSNQPQHF
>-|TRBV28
CASSSPGRGQYF
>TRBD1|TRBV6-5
CASSQTGTGANEQYF
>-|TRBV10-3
CVIRAGVQETQYF
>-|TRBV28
CASGLVGETQYF
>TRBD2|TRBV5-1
CASSLPPSGVNNEQFF
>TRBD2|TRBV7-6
CASSLGNRGAYNEQFF
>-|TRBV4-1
CASSQERTVGNTIYF